The T cell receptor (beta chain) under discussion was sequenced for a study of blood T cell repertoires in COVID-19. Generated by immunoSEQ multiplex PCR, the TCRdb table keeps only in-frame clones and is missing some. The sample shows approximately 120,000 clones, more than 80% of them seen only once. Germline loops: CDR1 SGHAT, CDR2 FQDESV (reference sequence). There are 13 residues in the CDR3. Trimming pared 5 bases from V and 3 bases from J, leaving 10 bases between. The chain employs TRBV11-1 and TRBJ1-2, with D unresolved. This sequence originates from a human donor in a cohort sampled during active COVID-19. Sample: peripheral blood. The CDR3 here is CASSLGVYYGYTF. CDR3 DNA: TGTGCCAGCAGCCTCGGGGTTTACTATGGCTACACCTTC.